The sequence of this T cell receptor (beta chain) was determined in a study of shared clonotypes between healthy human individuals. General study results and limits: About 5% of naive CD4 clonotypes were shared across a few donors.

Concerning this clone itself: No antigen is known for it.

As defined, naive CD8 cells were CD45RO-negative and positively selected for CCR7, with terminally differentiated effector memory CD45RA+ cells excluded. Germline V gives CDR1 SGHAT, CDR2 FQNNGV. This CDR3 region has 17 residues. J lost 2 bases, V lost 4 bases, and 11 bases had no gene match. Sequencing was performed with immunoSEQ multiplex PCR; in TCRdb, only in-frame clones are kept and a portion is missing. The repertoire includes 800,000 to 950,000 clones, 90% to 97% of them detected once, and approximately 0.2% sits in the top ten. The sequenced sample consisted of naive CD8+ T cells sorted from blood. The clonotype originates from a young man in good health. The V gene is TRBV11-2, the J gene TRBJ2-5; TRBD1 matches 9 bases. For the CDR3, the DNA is TGTGCCAGCAGCTCCCGACAGGGGGGGGCCTATCAAGAGACCCAGTACTTC. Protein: CASSSRQGGAYQETQYF.